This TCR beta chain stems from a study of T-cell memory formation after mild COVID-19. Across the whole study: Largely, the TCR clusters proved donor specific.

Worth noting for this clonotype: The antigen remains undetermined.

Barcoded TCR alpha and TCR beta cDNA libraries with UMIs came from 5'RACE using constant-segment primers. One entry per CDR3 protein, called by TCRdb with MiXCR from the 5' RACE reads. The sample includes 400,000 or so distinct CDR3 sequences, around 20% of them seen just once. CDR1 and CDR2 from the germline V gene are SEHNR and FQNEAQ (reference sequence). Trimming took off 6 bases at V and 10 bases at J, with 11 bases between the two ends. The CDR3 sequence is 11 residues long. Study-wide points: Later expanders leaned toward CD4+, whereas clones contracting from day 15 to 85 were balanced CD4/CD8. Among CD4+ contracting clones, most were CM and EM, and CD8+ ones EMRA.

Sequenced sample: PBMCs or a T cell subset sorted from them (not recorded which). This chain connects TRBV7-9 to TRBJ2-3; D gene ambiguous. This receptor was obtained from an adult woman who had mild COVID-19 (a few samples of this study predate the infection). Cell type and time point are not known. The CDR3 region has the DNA TGTGCCAGCAGTCAATCGAATGCGCAGTATTTT. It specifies CASSQSNAQYF. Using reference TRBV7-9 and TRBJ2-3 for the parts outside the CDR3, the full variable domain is DTGVSQNPRHKITKRGQNVTFRCDPISEHNRLYWYRQTLGQGPEFLTYFQNEAQLEKSRLLSDRFSAERPKGSFSTLEIQRTEQGDSAMYLCASSQSNAQYFGPGTRLTVL.